The text below deals with one TCR beta chain. This clone was seen only once. This clone's antigen is unknown. Base qualities are not recorded, but no much larger clone differs from it by a single base. Including cysteine and phenylalanine, the CDR3 has 17 amino acids. Of all the DNA, just the CDR3 is kept, 51 bases in frame from base 1. Trimming at the junction amounts to 5 bases on V and 10 bases on J, and the germline ends lie 24 bases apart. CDR1 LNHDA and CDR2 SQIVND are derived from the germline V gene (reference sequence). The CDR3 regions of human TCRbeta chains were analyzed by immunosequencing. The study's processing was this. Repertoire TCRs were matched against a reference library of SARS-CoV-2-specific TCRs generated with the MIRA antigen-specificity platform. Breadth was defined as the fraction of unique TCRs that were SARS-CoV-2-associated, and depth was defined as the fraction of total T cells that were SARS-CoV-2-associated. Using the MIRA data, every spike-specific TCR was mapped to the spike region that the TCR reacted to and assigned to either a CD4 or a CD8 class. Log10-transformed breadth and depth values were compared by one-way ANOVA with Sidak's multiple comparisons tests. TCRdb limited this immuneACCESS table to in-frame rearrangements with V and J called. A share of clones is missing; checked studies link under half to unresolved V genes, and the rest is unexplained. V and J calls and clone size follow that table, whereas D and trimming were derived from the DNA. For this sample the table gives over 95,000 clones, of which 80% to 90% were detected only once. The ten largest clonotypes hold about 12% of the sample.

This entry comes from a study of T cell responses to AZD1222 COVID-19 vaccine (dated by TCRdb to 2020 to 2023). Notes on the research overall: AZD1222 recipients with second doses at about 4 weeks or about 12 weeks were pooled, because spike-specific TCR depth and breadth did not differ between schedules. Enrollment into the trials was organized by age into subgroups of 18-55, 56-69 and 70-plus years, and those subgroups contained about 150, 27 and 61 TCR-sequenced participants, respectively. TCR sequencing covered 230 to 250 trial participants: 200 to 220 given two doses of AZD1222 and around 25 given two doses of MenACWY control vaccine.

Explained via the paper, the time point label denotes: baseline before first vaccination. Samples from vaccinated people were obtained from the UK trials COV001 and COV002, which included a single-blind randomized controlled phase 2/3 trial of AZD1222 (ChAdOx1 nCoV-19) in healthy adults. For TCRbeta chain sequencing, PBMC samples were collected from trial participants at day 0 and at day 28 after the second dose. General conclusions and limits of the study: After two AZD1222 doses, both the breadth and the depth of spike-specific TCRs were significantly higher than at day 0 and than in MenACWY recipients. Reportedly, almost half of the unique spike-specific TCRs recognized epitopes lying outside the regions that are mutated in the B.1.351 and B.1.1.7 variants. In the small 56-69-year group, the increase in depth fell short of significance, most likely because of low power. Vaccine-associated CD4 TCRs spanned the whole spike protein, with dominant responses in regions 160-218 and 743-854. Because no day 14 peak-response samples were available, repertoires were characterized only after the peak T cell response. Most participants were white British and females outnumbered males, and the authors suggested that clonal diversity may have been underestimated. Conclusions about previously exposed vaccinees are limited, since just five to seven AZD1222 recipients were seropositive for SARS-CoV-2 at baseline.

The specimen comprised peripheral blood, sampled on day 0 of AZD1222 vaccination. The sequence joins TRBV19 to TRBJ1-6; D gene: possibly TRBD1, on 6 matching bases. The sequence was obtained from an adult in good health. The CDR3 here reads CASSASSGGASGSPLHF. The nucleotide sequence reads as follows: TGTGCCAGTAGTGCCTCGTCCGGGGGGGCATCAGGATCACCCCTCCACTTT. With the portions outside the CDR3 filled from the reference TRBV19 and TRBJ1-6 genes, the complete variable region becomes DGGITQSPKYLFRKEGQNVTLSCEQNLNHDAMYWYRQDPGQGLRLIYYSQIVNDFQKGDIAEGYSVSREKKESFPLTVTSAQKNPTAFYLCASSASSGGASGSPLHFGNGTRLTVT.